The sequence of this T cell receptor beta chain was determined in a study of T cells after yellow fever vaccination. About the study: Fractions of low cell number were prepared using SMART-Seq v4 Ultra Low Input.

In TCRdb, the 5' RACE reads were re-called with MiXCR into one record per CDR3 protein. The data show 450,000 to 600,000 distinct CDR3 sequences, with roughly 12% seen just once and more than 12% held by the top ten. This clonotype was counted between two and nine times. What it binds is unknown. The ends were cut back, 3 bases at V and 6 bases at J, with 14 bases in the middle. The CDR3 totals 14 residues. Germline V gene sequence: CDR1 MGHDK, CDR2 SYGVNS. The study's findings and limits: The study re-detected most primary-vaccination clones after the booster (about 95% CD4, 80% to 90% CD8). Researchers report a weaker secondary response that nonetheless peaked faster, day 5 versus 15.

The chain couples TRBV25-1 to TRBJ1-1; a possible D gene is TRBD1 (6 bases). The material sequenced was PBMCs, taken on the day of the yellow fever booster vaccination. The receptor's source is a man aged 25 to 40 who received the YFV17D yellow fever vaccine. The CDR3 loop is CASSDMTGASEAFF. The CDR3, as DNA: TGTGCCAGCAGTGATATGACAGGTGCTTCTGAAGCTTTCTTT.